The sequence of this TCR beta chain was determined in a study of graft-versus-host responses after intestinal transplantation. Generated by immunoSEQ multiplex PCR, the TCRdb table keeps only in-frame clones and is missing some. Of 20,000 to 25,000 clones in the sample, 30% to 40% were seen once. Plating combined around 200,000 CFSE-labeled responder cells with around 200,000 irradiated, violet-dye-labeled stimulator cells. V was shortened by 5 bases and J by 5 bases, with 13 bases between the two germline ends. This CDR3 has 13 residues. Germline-derived CDR1 and CDR2 are MNHEY and SVGAGI. This receptor was identified in a human patient who received an intestinal transplant. The sequencing here drew on alloreactive CD8+ T cells from a mixed lymphocyte reaction culture, taken before intestinal transplant. Subset here: CFSE-low proliferating T cells sorted from roughly six-day pre-transplant mixed lymphocyte reaction (GvH or HvG direction). This chain joins TRBV6-5 and TRBJ2-7; maybe TRBD2 (6 bases). For the CDR3, the DNA is TGTGCCAGCAGTCCTAGGGGAGGACACGAGCAGTACTTC. Encoded protein: CASSPRGGHEQYF.